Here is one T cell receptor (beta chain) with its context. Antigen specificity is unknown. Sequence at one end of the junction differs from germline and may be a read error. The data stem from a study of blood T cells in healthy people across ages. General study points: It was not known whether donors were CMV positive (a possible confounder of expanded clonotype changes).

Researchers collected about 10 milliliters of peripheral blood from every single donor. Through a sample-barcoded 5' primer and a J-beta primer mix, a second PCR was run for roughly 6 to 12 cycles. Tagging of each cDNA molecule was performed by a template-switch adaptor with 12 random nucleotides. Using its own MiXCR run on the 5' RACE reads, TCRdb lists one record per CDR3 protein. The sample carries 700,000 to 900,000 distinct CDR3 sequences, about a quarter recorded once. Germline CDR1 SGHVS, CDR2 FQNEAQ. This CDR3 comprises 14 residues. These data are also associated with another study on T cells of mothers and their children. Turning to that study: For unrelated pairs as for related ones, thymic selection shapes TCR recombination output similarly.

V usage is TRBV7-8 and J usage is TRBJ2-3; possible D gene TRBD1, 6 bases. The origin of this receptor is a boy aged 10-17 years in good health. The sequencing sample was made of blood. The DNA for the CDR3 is TGTGTCAGCCTCTCTTGGGGGCTGGGGGATACGCAGTATTTT. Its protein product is CVSLSWGLGDTQYF.